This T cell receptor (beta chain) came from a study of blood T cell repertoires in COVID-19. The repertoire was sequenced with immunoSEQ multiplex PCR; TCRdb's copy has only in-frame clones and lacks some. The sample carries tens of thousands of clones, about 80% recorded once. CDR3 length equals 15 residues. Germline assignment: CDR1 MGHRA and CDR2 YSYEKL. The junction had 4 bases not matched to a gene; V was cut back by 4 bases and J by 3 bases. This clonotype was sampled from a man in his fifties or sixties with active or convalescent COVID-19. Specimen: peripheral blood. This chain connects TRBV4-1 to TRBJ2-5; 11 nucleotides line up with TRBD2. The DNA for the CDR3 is TGCGCCAGCAGCCTCAGACTAGCGGGGAAAGAGACCCAGTACTTC. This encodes CASSLRLAGKETQYF.